This T cell receptor beta chain was documented in a study of blood T cell repertoires in COVID-19. Whole-study context: Samples came from the United States, Italy and Spain, spanning acute and convalescent COVID-19. T cells, B-cell-depleted T cells, or PBMCs provided the cDNA or gDNA that served as material.

J gave up 6 bases and V 3 bases, and 6 bases lay outside the gene matches. The CDR3 has 15 amino acids. Germline CDR1 is SGHDT and CDR2 is YYEEEE. Original analysis: The authors estimated nucleated cell counts from reference gene primer amplification. Using immunoSEQ multiplex PCR, the repertoire was profiled, and TCRdb retains in-frame clones only, with some absent. V, J and clone size were drawn from that table, and D and trimming were deduced from the DNA. The table includes 75,000 to 80,000 clones, about 90% detected once. The J gene is TRBJ2-1, the V gene TRBV5-6; 10 positions match TRBD2. The sample was peripheral blood. The receptor comes from a human donor in a cohort sampled during active COVID-19. CDR3 DNA sequence: TGTGCCAGCAGCTATGGGGCTAGCGGGGGCAATGAGCAGTTCTTC. Translating it yields CASSYGASGGNEQFF. Full variable domain (outside the CDR3, taken from reference TRBV5-6 and TRBJ2-1): DAGVTQSPTHLIKTRGQQVTLRCSPKSGHDTVSWYQQALGQGPQFIFQYYEEEERQRGNFPDRFSGHQFPNYSSELNVNALLLGDSALYLCASSYGASGGNEQFFGPGTRLTVL.